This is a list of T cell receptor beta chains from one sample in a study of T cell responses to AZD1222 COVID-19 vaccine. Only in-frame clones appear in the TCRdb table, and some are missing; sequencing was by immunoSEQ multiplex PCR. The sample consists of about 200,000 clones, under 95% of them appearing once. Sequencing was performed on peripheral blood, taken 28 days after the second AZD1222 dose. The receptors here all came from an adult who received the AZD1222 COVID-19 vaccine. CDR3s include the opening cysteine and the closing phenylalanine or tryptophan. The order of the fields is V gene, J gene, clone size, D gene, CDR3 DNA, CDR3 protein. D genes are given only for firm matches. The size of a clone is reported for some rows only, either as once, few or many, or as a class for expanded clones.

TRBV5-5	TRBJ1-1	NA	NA	TGTGCCAGCAGACAGACAGGAAACTTCTTCATGAACACTGAAGCTTTCTTT	CASRQTGNFFMNTEAFF
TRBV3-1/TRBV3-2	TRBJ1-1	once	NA	TGTGCCAGCAGCCAAGGCCCCTCCCGGGATAGTATGAACACTGAAGCTTTCTTT	CASSQGPSRDSMNTEAFF
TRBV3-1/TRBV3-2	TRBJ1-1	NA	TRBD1	TGTGCCAGCAGCCACCGACAGGGAGAAGCTTTCTTT	CASSHRQGEAFF
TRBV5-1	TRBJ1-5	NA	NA	TGCGCCAGCAGCTTGGGCCAGGGCAGTCAGCCCCAGCATTTT	CASSLGQGSQPQHF
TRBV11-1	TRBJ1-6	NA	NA	TGTGCCAGCAGCGGCAGGACAGCGTCCTATAATTCACCCCTCCACTTT	CASSGRTASYNSPLHF
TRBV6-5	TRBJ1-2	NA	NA	TGTGCCAGCGGAGGGGATCGCCATAACTATGGCTACACCTTC	CASGGDRHNYGYTF
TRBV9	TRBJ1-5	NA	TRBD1	TGTGCCAGCAGCGGACAGGGGAATCAGCCCCAGCATTTT	CASSGQGNQPQHF
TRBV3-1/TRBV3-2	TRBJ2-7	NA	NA	TGTGCCAGTACGGGGGCGCGGGTCTACGAGCAGTACTTC	CASTGARVYEQYF
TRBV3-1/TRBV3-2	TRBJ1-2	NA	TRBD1	TGTGCCAGCAGCCAAGCAACAGGGGGCTATGGCTACACCTTC	CASSQATGGYGYTF
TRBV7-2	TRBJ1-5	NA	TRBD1	TGTGCCAGCAGCTTACAAGGACAGGGGGTCGGTCAGCCCCAGCATTTT	CASSLQGQGVGQPQHF
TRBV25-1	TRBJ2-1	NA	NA	TGTGCCAGCAGTGAATACCTCTTAACGGGGCCGAGTTACAATGAGCAGTTCTTC	CASSEYLLTGPSYNEQFF